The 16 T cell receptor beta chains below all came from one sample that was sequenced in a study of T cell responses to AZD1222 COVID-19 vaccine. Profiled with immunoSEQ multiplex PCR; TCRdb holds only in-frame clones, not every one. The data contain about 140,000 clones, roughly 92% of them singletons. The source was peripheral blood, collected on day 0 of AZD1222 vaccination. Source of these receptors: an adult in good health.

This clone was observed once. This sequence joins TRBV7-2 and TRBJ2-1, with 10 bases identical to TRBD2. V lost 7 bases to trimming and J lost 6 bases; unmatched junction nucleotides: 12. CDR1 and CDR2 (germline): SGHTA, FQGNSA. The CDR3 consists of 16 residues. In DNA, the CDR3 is TGTGCCAGCACCTCGCGGGAGCGGGGGGGCAGCAATGAGCAGTTCTTC. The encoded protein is CASTSRERGGSNEQFF.

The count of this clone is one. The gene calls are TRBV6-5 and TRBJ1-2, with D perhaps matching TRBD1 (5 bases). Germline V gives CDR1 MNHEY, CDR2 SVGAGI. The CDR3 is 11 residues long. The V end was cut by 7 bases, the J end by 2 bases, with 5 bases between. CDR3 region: CASTGNYGYTF. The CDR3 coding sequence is TGTGCCAGCACAGGGAACTATGGCTACACCTTC.

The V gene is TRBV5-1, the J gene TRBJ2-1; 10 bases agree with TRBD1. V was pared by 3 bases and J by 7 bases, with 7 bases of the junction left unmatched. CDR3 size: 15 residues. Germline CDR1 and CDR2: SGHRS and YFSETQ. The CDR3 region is CASSSPGQGSNEQFF. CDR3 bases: TGCGCCAGCAGCTCTCCGGGACAGGGGTCGAATGAGCAGTTCTTC.

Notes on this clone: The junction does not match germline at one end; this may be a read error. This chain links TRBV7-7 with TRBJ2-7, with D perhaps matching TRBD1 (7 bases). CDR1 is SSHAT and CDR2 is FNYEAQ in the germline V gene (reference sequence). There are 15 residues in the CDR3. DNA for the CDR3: TGTGCTAGCAGATTACAGGGGACTTTAAACTACGAGCAGTACTTC. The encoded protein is CASRLQGTLNYEQYF.

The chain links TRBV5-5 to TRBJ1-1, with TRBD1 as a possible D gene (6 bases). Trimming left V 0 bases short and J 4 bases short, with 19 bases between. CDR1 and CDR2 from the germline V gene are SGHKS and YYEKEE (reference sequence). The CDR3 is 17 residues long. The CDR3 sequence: CASSLGWARGEGTEAFF. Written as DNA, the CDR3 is TGTGCCAGCAGCTTGGGTTGGGCCAGGGGAGAAGGCACTGAAGCTTTCTTT.

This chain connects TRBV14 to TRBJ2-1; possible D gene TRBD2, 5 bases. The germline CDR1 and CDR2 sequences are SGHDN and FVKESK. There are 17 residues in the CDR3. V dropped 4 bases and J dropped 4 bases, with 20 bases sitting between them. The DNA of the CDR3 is TGTGCCAGCAGCCCAGAGGGTTCTCGGGGTCCTTACAATGAGCAGTTCTTC. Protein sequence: CASSPEGSRGPYNEQFF.

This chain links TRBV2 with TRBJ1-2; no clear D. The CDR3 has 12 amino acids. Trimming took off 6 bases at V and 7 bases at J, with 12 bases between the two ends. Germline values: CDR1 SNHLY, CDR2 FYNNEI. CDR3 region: CASRPIGFGYTF. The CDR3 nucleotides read TGTGCCAGCAGACCGATCGGCTTTGGCTACACCTTC.

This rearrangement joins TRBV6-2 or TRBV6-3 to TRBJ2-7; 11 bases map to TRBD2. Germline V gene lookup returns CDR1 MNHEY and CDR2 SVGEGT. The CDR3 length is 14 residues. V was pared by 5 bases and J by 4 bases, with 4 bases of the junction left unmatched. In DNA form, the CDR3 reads TGTGCCAGCAGTGCGGGACTAGCGGTTTACGAGCAGTACTTC. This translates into CASSAGLAVYEQYF.

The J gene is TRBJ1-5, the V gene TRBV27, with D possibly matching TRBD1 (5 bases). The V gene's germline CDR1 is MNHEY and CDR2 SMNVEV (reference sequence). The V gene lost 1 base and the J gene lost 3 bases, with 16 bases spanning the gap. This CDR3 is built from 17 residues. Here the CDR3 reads CASSLLSAGGNNQPQHF. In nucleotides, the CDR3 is TGTGCCAGCAGTTTATTATCAGCGGGGGGAAACAATCAGCCCCAGCATTTT.

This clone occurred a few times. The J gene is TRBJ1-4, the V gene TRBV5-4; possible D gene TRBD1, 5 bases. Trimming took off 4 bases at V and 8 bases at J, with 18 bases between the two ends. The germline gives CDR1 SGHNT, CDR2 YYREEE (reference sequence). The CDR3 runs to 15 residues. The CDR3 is CASSESLGPQEKLFF. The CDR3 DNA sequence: TGTGCCAGCAGCGAAAGCCTGGGACCCCAAGAAAAACTGTTTTTT.

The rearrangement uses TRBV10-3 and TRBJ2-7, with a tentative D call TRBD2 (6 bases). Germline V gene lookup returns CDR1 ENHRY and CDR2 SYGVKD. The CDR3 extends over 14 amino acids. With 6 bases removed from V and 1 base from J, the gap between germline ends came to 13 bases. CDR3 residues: CAISATGTSYEQYF. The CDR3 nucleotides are TGTGCCATCAGCGCCACCGGGACTTCCTACGAGCAGTACTTC.

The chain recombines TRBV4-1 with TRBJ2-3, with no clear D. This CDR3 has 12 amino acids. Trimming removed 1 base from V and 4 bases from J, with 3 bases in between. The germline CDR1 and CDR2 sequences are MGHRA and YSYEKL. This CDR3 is CASSQAADTQYF. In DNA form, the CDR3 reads TGCGCCAGCAGCCAAGCGGCAGATACGCAGTATTTT.

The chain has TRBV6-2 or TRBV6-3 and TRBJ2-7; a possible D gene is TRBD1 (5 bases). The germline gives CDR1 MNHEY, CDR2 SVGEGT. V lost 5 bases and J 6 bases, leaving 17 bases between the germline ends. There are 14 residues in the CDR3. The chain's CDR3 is CASSRPTGSSEQYF. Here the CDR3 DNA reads TGTGCCAGCAGTCGGCCAACAGGATCAAGCGAGCAGTACTTC.

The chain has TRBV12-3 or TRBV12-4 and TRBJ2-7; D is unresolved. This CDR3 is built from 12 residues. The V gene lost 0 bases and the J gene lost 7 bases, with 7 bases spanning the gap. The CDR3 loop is CASSLAPREQYF. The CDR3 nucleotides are TGTGCCAGCAGTTTAGCGCCGCGGGAGCAGTACTTC.

Here the CDR3 DNA reads TGTGCCAGCAGTTGGGGACAGGGTGGCTACACCTTC. As protein: CASSWGQGGYTF. The rearrangement uses TRBV28 and TRBJ1-2, with 9 bases lining up with TRBD1. The CDR3 has 12 amino acids. Germline-derived CDR1 and CDR2 are MDHEN and SYDVKM. Germline trimming cut 4 bases from V and 7 bases from J; bases unmatched to any gene: 1.

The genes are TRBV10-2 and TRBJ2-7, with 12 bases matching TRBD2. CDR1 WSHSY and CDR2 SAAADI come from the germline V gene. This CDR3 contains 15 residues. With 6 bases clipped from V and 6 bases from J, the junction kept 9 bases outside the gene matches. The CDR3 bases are TGCGCCAGCAGAGAGACTAGCGGGAGAACCCTCGAGCAGTACTTC. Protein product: CASRETSGRTLEQYF.